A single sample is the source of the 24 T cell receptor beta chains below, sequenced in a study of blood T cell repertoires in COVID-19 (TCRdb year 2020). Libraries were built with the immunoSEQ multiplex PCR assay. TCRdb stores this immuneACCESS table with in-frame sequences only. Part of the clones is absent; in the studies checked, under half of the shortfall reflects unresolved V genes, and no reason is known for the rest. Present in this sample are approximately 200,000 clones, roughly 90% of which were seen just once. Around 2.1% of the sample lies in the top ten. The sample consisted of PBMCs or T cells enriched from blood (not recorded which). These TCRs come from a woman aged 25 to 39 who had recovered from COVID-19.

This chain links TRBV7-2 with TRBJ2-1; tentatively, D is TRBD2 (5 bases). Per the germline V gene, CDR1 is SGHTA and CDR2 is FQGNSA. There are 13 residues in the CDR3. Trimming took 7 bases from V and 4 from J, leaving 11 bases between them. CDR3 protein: CASIHRGYNEQFF. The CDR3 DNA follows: TGTGCCAGCATCCATCGAGGGTACAATGAGCAGTTCTTC.

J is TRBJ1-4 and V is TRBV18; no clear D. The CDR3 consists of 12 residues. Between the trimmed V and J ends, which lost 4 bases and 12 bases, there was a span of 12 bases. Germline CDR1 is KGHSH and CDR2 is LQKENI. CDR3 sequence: CASSRFGEELFF. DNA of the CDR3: TGTGCCAGCTCACGCTTTGGAGAGGAACTGTTTTTT.

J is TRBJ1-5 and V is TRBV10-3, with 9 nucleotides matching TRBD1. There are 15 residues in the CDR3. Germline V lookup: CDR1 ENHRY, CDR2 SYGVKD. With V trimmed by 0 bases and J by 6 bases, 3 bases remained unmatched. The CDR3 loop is CAISESTGGGQPQHF. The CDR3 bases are TGTGCCATCAGTGAGTCAACAGGGGGCGGTCAGCCCCAGCATTTT.

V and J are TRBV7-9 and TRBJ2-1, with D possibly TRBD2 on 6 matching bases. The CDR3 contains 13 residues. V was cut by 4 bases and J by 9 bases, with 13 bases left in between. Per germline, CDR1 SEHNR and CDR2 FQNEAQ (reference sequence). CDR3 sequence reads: CASSSSVSAEQFF. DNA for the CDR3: TGTGCCAGCAGCTCTAGCGTAAGTGCTGAGCAGTTCTTC.

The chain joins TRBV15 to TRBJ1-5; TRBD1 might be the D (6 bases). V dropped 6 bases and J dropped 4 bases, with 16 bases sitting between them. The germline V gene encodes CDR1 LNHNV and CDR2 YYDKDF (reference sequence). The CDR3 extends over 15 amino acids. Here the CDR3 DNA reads TGTGCCACCAGATCTGCAGGGGCTTCGAATCAGCCCCAGCATTTT. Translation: CATRSAGASNQPQHF.

The chain's CDR3 is CASSMDSYNYGYTF. The CDR3 DNA reads as TGTGCCAGTAGTATGGACAGTTATAACTATGGCTACACCTTC. The chain joins TRBV19 to TRBJ1-2; a possible D gene is TRBD1 (6 bases). The CDR3 is 14 amino acids. V was trimmed by 3 bases and J by 1 base, leaving 9 bases between them. In germline, CDR1 is LNHDA, CDR2 SQIVND (reference sequence).

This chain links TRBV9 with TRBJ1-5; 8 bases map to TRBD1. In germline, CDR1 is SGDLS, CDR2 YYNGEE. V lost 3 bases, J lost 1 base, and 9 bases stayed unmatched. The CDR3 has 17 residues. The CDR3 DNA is TGTGCCAGCAGCGATGATCCAACAGGGGGGAGCAATCAGCCCCAGCATTTT. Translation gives CASSDDPTGGSNQPQHF.

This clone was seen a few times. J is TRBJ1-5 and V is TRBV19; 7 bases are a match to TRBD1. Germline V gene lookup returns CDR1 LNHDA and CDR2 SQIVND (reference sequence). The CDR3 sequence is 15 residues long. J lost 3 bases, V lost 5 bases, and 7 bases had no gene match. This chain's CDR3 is CASSSYRGNNQPQHF. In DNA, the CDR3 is TGTGCCAGTAGTTCCTACAGGGGAAACAATCAGCCCCAGCATTTT.

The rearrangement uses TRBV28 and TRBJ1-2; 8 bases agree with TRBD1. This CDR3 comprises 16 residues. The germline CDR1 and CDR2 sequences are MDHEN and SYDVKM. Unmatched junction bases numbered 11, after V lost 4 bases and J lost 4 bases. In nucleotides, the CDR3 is TGTGCCAGCAGTTCATACCTCGCAGGGGGCGGCTATGGCTACACCTTC. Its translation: CASSSYLAGGGYGYTF.

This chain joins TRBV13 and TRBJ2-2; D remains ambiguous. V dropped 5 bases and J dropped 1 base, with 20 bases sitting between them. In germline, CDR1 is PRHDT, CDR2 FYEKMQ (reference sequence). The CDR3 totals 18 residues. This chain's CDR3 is CASSGTRERIENTGELFF. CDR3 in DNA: TGTGCCAGCAGCGGTACACGAGAGAGGATAGAGAACACCGGGGAGCTGTTTTTT.

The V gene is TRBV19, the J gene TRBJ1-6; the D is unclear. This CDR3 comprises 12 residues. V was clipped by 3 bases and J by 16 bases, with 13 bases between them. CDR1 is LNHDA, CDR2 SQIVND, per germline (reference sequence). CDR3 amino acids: CASSIPTSLLHF. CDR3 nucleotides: TGTGCCAGTAGTATTCCCACTTCATTACTCCACTTT.

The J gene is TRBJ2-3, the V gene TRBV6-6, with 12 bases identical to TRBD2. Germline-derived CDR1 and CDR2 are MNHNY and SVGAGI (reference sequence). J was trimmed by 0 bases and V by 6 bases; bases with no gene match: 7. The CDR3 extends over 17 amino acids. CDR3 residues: CASSRGTSGSSTDTQYF. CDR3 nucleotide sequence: TGTGCCAGCAGCCGAGGGACTAGCGGGTCTAGCACAGATACGCAGTATTTT.

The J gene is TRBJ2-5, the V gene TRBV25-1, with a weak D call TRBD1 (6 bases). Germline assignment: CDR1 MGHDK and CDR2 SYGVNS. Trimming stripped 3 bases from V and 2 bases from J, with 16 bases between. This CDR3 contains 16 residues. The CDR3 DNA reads TGTGCCAGCAGTGACGAGGGGGACCTCCTTCAAGAGACCCAGTACTTC. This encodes CASSDEGDLLQETQYF.

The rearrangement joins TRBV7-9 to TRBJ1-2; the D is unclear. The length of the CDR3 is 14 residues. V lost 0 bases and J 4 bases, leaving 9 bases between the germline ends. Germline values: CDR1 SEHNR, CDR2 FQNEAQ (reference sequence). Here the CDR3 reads CASSLAVEPYGYTF. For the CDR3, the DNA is TGTGCCAGCAGCTTAGCGGTGGAGCCCTATGGCTACACCTTC.

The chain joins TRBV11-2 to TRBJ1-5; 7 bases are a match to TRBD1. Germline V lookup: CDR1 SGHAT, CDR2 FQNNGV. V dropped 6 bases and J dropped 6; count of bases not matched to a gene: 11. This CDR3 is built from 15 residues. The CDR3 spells CASSSTGTGSQPQHF. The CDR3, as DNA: TGTGCCAGCAGTTCGACAGGGACGGGTAGTCAGCCCCAGCATTTT.

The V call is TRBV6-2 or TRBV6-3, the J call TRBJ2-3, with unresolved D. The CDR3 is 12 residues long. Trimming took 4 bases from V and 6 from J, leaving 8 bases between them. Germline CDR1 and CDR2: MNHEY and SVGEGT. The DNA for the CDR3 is TGTGCCAGCAGTTCGCGCAGGGATACGCAGTATTTT. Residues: CASSSRRDTQYF.

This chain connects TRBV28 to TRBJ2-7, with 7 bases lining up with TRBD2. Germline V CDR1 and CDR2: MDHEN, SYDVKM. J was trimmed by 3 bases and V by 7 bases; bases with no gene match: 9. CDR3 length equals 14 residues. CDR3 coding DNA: TGTGCCAGCACCGGACTAGGGCAAGGCTACGAGCAGTACTTC. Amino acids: CASTGLGQGYEQYF.

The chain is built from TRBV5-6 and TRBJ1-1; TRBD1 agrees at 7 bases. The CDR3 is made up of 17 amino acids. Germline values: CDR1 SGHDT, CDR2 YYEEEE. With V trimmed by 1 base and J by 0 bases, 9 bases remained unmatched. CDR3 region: CASSLRYRGAVNTEAFF. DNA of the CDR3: TGTGCCAGCAGCTTGAGGTACAGGGGCGCGGTGAACACTGAAGCTTTCTTT. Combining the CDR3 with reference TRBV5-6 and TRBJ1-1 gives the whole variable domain DAGVTQSPTHLIKTRGQQVTLRCSPKSGHDTVSWYQQALGQGPQFIFQYYEEEERQRGNFPDRFSGHQFPNYSSELNVNALLLGDSALYLCASSLRYRGAVNTEAFFGQGTRLTVV.

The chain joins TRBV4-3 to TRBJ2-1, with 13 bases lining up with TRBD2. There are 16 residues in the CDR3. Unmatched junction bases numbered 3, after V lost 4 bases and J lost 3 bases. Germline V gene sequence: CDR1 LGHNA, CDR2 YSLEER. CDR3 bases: TGCGCCAGCAGCCCCCGGACTAGCGGGGGCTACAATGAGCAGTTCTTC. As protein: CASSPRTSGGYNEQFF.

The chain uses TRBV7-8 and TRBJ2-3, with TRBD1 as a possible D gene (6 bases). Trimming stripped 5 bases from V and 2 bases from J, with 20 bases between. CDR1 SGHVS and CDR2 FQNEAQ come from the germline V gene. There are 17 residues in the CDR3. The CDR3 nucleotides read TGTGCCAGCAGCCTGACCCGAGGGGGTAGTCTCACAGATACGCAGTATTTT. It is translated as CASSLTRGGSLTDTQYF.

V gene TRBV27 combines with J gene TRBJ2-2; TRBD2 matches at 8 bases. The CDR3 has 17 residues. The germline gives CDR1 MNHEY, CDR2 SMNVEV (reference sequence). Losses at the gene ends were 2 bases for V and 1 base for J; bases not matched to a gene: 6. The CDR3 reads CASSLGSGNGNTGELFF. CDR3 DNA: TGTGCCAGCAGTTTAGGTAGCGGGAACGGGAACACCGGGGAGCTGTTTTTT.

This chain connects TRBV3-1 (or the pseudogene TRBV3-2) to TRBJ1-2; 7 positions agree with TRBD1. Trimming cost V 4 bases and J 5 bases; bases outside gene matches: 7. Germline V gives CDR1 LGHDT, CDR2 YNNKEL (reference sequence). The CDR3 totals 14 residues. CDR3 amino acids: CASSLVGGVYGYTF. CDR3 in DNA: TGTGCCAGCAGCCTCGTAGGGGGCGTGTATGGCTACACCTTC.

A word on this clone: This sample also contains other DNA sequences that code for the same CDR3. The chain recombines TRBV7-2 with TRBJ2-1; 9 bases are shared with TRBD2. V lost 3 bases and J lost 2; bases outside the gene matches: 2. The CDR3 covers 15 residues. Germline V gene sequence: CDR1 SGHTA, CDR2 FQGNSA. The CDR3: CASSLTSGTYNEQFF. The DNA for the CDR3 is TGTGCCAGCAGCTTGACTAGCGGCACCTACAATGAGCAGTTCTTC. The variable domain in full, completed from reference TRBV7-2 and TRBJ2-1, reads GAGVSQSPSNKVTEKGKDVELRCDPISGHTALYWYRQSLGQGLEFLIYFQGNSAPDKSGLPSDRFSAERTGGSVSTLTIQRTQQEDSAVYLCASSLTSGTYNEQFFGPGTRLTVL.

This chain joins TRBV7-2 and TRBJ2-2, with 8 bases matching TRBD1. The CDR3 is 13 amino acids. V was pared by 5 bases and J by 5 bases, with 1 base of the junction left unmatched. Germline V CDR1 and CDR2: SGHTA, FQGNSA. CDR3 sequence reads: CASSRTGTGELFF. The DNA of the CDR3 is TGTGCCAGCAGCCGGACAGGGACCGGGGAGCTGTTTTTT.